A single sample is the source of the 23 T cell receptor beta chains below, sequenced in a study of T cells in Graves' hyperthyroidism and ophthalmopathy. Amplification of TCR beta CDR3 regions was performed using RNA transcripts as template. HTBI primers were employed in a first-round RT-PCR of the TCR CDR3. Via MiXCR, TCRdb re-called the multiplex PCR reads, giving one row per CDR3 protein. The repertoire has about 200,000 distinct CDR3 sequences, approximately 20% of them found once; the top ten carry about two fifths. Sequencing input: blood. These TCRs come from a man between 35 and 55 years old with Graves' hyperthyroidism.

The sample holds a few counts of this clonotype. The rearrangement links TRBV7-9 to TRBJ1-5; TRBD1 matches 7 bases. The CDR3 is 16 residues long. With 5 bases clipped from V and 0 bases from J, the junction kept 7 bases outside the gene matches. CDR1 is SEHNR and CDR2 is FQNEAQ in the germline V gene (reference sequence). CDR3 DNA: TGTGCCAGCAGCGGAGGGACAGAAAATAGCAATCAGCCCCAGCATTTT. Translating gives CASSGGTENSNQPQHF. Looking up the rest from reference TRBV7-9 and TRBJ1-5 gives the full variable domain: DTGVSQNPRHKITKRGQNVTFRCDPISEHNRLYWYRQTLGQGPEFLTYFQNEAQLEKSRLLSDRFSAERPKGSFSTLEIQRTEQGDSAMYLCASSGGTENSNQPQHFGDGTRLSIL.

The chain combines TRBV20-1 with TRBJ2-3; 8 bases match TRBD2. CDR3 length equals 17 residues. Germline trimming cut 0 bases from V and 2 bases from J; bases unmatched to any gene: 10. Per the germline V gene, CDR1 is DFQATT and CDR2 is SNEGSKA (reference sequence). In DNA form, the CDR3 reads TGCAGTGCTAGAGATGGGTTTAGCGGGGACTTCACAGATACGCAGTATTTT. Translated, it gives CSARDGFSGDFTDTQYF.

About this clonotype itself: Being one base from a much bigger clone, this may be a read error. The CDR3 loop is CSATIGQDYGYTF. The CDR3 DNA is TGCAGTGCTACCATAGGACAGGACTATGGCTACACCTTC. The rearrangement uses TRBV20-1 and TRBJ1-2; 7 nucleotides line up with TRBD1. This CDR3 is 13 amino acids long. Germline CDR1 and CDR2: DFQATT and SNEGSKA (reference sequence). V shed 4 bases, J shed 3 bases, and the junction held 5 bases outside the gene matches.

This CDR3 reads CASSETPYGYTF. For the CDR3, the DNA is TGTGCCAGCAGTGAAACTCCCTATGGCTACACCTTC. This sequence joins TRBV2 and TRBJ1-2; no definite D call. From germline, CDR1 is SNHLY and CDR2 FYNNEI. V was shortened by 2 bases and J by 4 bases, with 5 bases between the two germline ends. The CDR3 loop spans 12 amino acids.

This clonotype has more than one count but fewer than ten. In DNA, the CDR3 is TGCAGCGTTGACCAGGGACAGAGAAACTACGAGCAGTACTTC. Its protein product is CSVDQGQRNYEQYF. V usage is TRBV29-1 and J usage is TRBJ2-7, with 7 bases aligning to TRBD1. The CDR3 loop spans 14 amino acids. V dropped 3 bases and J dropped 3; count of bases not matched to a gene: 8. CDR1 and CDR2 from the germline V gene are SQVTM and ANQGSEA.

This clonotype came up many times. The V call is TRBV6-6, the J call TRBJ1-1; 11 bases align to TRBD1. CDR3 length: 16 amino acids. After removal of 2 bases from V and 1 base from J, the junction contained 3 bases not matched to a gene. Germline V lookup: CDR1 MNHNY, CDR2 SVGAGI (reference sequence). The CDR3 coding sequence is TGTGCCAGCAGTTACCTAGGACAGGGGGCGAACACTGAAGCTTTCTTT. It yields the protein CASSYLGQGANTEAFF.

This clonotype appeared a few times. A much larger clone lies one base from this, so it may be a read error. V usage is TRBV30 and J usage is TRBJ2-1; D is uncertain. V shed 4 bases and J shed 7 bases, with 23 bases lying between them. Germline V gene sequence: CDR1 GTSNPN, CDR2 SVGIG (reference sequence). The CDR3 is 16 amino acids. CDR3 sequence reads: CAWKPAEVSAWNEQFF. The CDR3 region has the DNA TGTGCCTGGAAACCGGCAGAAGTGTCCGCGTGGAATGAGCAGTTCTTC.

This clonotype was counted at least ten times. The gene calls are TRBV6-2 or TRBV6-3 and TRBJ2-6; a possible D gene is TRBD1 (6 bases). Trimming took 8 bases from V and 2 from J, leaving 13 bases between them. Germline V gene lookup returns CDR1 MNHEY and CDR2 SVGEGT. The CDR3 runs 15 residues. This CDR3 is CASGIRGPGANVLTF. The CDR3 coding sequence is TGTGCCAGCGGGATCAGGGGACCTGGGGCCAACGTCCTGACTTTC.

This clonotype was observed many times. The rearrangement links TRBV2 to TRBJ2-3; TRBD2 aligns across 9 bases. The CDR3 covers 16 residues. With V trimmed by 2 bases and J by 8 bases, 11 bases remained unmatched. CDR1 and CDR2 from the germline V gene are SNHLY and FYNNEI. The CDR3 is CASSEQRGARKATQYF. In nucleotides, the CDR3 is TGTGCCAGCAGTGAACAGCGGGGGGCACGTAAAGCTACGCAGTATTTT.

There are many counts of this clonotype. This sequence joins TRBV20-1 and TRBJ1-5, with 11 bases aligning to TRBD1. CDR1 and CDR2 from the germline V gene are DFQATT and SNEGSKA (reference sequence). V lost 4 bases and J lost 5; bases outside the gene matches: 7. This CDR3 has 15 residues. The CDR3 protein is CSAIKGQGVHQPQHF. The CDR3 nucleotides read TGCAGTGCTATAAAGGGACAGGGGGTCCATCAGCCCCAGCATTTT.

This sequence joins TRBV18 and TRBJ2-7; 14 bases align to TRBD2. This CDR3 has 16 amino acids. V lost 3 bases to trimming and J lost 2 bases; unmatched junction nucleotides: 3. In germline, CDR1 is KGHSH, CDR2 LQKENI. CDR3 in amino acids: CASSPGLAGGAYEQYF. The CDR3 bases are TGTGCCAGCTCACCCGGACTAGCGGGGGGCGCCTACGAGCAGTACTTC. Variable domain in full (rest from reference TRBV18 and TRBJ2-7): NAGVMQNPRHLVRRRGQEARLRCSPMKGHSHVYWYRQLPEEGLKFMVYLQKENIIDESGMPKERFSAEFPKEGPSILRIQQVVRGDSAAYFCASSPGLAGGAYEQYFGPGTRLTVT.

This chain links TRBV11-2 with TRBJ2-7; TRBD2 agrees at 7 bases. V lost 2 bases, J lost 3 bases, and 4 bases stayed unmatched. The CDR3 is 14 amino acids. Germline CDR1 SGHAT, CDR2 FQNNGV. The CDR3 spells CASSLSAGVYEQYF. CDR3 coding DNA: TGTGCCAGCAGCTTAAGCGCGGGAGTCTACGAGCAGTACTTC.

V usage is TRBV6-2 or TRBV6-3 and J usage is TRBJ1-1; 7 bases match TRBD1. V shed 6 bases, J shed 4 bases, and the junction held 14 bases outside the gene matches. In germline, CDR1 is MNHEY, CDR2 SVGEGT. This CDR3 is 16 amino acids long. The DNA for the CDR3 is TGTGCCAGCAGACGACAGGGTGCGATCTCGAGCACTGAAGCTTTCTTT. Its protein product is CASRRQGAISSTEAFF.

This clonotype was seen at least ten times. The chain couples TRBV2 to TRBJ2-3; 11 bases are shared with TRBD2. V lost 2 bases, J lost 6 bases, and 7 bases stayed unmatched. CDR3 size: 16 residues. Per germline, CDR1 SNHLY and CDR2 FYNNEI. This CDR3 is CASSELAGGSGDTQYF. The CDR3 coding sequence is TGTGCCAGCAGTGAACTAGCGGGGGGAAGTGGTGATACGCAGTATTTT. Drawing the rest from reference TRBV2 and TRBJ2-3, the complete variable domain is EPEVTQTPSHQVTQMGQEVILRCVPISNHLYFYWYRQILGQKVEFLVSFYNNEISEKSEIFDDQFSVERPDGSNFTLKIRSTKLEDSAMYFCASSELAGGSGDTQYFGPGTRLTVL.

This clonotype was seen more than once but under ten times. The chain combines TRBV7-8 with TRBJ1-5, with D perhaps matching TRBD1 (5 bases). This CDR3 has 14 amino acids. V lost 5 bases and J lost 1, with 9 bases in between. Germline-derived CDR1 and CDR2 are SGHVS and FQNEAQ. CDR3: CASSGAGSNQPQHF. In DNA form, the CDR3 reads TGTGCCAGCAGCGGGGCGGGAAGCAATCAGCCCCAGCATTTT.

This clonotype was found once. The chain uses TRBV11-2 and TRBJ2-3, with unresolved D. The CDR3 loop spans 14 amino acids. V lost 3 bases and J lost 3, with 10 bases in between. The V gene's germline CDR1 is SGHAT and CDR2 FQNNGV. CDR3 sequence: CASSFTRGTDTQYF. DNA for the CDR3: TGTGCCAGCAGCTTCACCCGCGGAACAGATACGCAGTATTTT.

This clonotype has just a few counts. The DNA of the CDR3 is TGTGCCAGCAGCCAGGGAACAGATACCGGGGAGCTGTTTTTT. Amino acid sequence: CASSQGTDTGELFF. The V call is TRBV3-1, the J call TRBJ2-2; no firm D call. The CDR3 is 14 residues long. CDR1 LGHDT and CDR2 YNNKEL come from the germline V gene (reference sequence). The germline V and J ends were trimmed by 3 bases and 5 bases, with 10 bases remaining between them.

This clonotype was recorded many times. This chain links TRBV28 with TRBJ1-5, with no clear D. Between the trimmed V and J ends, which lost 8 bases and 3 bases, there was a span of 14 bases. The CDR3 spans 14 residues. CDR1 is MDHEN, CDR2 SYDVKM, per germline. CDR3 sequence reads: CASGIGGSNQPQHF. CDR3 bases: TGTGCCAGCGGAATAGGTGGGTCCAATCAGCCCCAGCATTTT.

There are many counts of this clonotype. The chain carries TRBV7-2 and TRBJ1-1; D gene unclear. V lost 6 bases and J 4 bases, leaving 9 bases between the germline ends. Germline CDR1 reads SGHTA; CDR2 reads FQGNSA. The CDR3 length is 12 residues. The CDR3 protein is CASRTPITEAFF. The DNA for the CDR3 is TGTGCCAGCAGGACGCCCATCACTGAAGCTTTCTTT.

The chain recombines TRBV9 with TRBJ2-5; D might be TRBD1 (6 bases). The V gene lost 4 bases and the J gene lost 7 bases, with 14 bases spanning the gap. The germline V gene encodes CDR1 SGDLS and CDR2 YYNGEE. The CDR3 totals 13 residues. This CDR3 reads CASSLGQKATQYF. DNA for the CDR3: TGTGCCAGCAGCTTGGGACAAAAGGCGACCCAGTACTTC.

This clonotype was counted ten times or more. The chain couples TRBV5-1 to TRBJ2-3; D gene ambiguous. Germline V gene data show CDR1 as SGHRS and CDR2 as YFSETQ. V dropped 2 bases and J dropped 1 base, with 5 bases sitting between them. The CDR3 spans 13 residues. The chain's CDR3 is CASSFDGTDTQYF. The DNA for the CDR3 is TGCGCCAGCAGCTTTGATGGCACAGATACGCAGTATTTT. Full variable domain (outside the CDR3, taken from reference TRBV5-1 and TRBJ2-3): KAGVTQTPRYLIKTRGQQVTLSCSPISGHRSVSWYQQTPGQGLQFLFEYFSETQRNKGNFPGRFSGRQFSNSRSEMNVSTLELGDSALYLCASSFDGTDTQYFGPGTRLTVL.

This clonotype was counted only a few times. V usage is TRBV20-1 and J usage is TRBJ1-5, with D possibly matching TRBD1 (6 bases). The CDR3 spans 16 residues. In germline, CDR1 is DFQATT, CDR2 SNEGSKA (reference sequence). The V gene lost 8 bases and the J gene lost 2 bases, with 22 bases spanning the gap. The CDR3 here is CSRVLRGAGGNQPQHF. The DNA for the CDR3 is TGCAGTCGGGTCCTACGGGGGGCAGGGGGCAATCAGCCCCAGCATTTT.

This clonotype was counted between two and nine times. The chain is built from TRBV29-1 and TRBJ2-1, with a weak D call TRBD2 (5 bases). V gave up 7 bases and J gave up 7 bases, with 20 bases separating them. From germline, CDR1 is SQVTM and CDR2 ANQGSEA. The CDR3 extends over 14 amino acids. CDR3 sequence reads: CSAPIPTGGNEQFF. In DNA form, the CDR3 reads TGCAGCGCCCCGATCCCCACGGGCGGGAATGAGCAGTTCTTC.